What follows are 17 T cell receptor beta chains derived from one specimen sequenced in a study of T cells in Graves' hyperthyroidism and ophthalmopathy. RNA transcripts yielded amplified TCR beta CDR3 regions. RT-PCR in the first round (using the HTBI primer set) targeted the TCR CDR3. MiXCR was run by TCRdb on the multiplex PCR reads, yielding one entry per CDR3 protein. The sample lists about 420,000 distinct CDR3 sequences, about 13% occurring once. Material: blood. The source of these receptors is a woman between 18 and 29 years old with Graves' hyperthyroidism.

There are a few counts of this clonotype. The J gene is TRBJ1-2, the V gene TRBV7-3, with TRBD1 matching over 9 bases. There are 13 residues in the CDR3. Germline V gene sequence: CDR1 SGHTA, CDR2 FQGTGA. With V trimmed by 8 bases and J by 7 bases, 8 bases remained unmatched. CDR3 sequence reads: CASGRDRDFGYTF. DNA of the CDR3: TGTGCCAGCGGCCGGGACAGGGATTTTGGCTACACCTTC.

This clonotype was detected ten times or more. The chain combines TRBV7-2 with TRBJ2-4; tentative D call: TRBD2 (7 bases). CDR1 and CDR2 from the germline V gene are SGHTA and FQGNSA. V lost 1 base and J 3 bases, leaving 22 bases between the germline ends. The CDR3 consists of 19 residues. Here the CDR3 DNA reads TGTGCCAGCAGCTTAGATTCAAGAGCGGGAAGGACAGTCAAAAACATTCAGTACTTC. It specifies CASSLDSRAGRTVKNIQYF.

There are many counts of this clonotype. The V gene is TRBV5-1, the J gene TRBJ2-2, with D tentatively TRBD1 (6 bases). Trimming removed 4 bases from V and 5 bases from J, with 12 bases in between. This CDR3 comprises 14 residues. Per the germline V gene, CDR1 is SGHRS and CDR2 is YFSETQ. The CDR3 protein is CASSHRAWTGELFF. The CDR3 coding sequence is TGCGCCAGCAGCCACAGGGCGTGGACCGGGGAGCTGTTTTTT.

The V call is TRBV6-1, the J call TRBJ1-5; 9 bases match TRBD1. This CDR3 is 15 amino acids long. V trimming: 1 base; J trimming: 6 bases; junction bases outside the gene matches: 4. Per germline, CDR1 MNHNS and CDR2 SASEGT. CDR3 protein: CASSEVTGGLQPQHF. The CDR3 region has the DNA TGTGCCAGCAGTGAAGTTACAGGGGGCCTTCAGCCCCAGCATTTT.

The rearrangement joins TRBV28 to TRBJ2-2; 7 bases line up with TRBD2. V gave up 5 bases and J gave up 2 bases; unmatched junction bases: 8. CDR1 and CDR2 (germline): MDHEN, SYDVKM. The CDR3 loop spans 16 amino acids. The CDR3 protein is CASSGALGLNTGELFF. In nucleotides, the CDR3 is TGTGCCAGCAGTGGCGCGTTGGGACTAAACACCGGGGAGCTGTTTTTT. Looking up the rest from reference TRBV28 and TRBJ2-2 gives the full variable domain: DVKVTQSSRYLVKRTGEKVFLECVQDMDHENMFWYRQDPGLGLRLIYFSYDVKMKEKGDIPEGYSVSREKKERFSLILESASTNQTSMYLCASSGALGLNTGELFFGEGSRLTVL.

On this clonotype itself: A clone one base away is much larger, so this may be a read error. The chain carries TRBV11-2 and TRBJ1-1; no firm D call. This CDR3 has 15 residues. CDR1 is SGHAT and CDR2 is FQNNGV in the germline V gene. The CDR3 sequence is CASSLETGANAEAFF. CDR3 nucleotide sequence: TGTGCCAGCAGCTTAGAAACTGGAGCGAACGCTGAAGCTTTCTTT.

This clonotype was detected many times. The chain couples TRBV12-3 or TRBV12-4 to TRBJ1-4; D gene uncertain. The CDR3 sequence is 15 residues long. V lost 3 bases to trimming and J lost 3 bases, with 11 bases between them. The chain's CDR3 is CASSLTGAPNEKLFF. For the CDR3, the DNA is TGTGCCAGCAGTTTGACGGGAGCTCCTAATGAAAAACTGTTTTTT.

This clonotype occurred a few times. The conserved closing phenylalanine or tryptophan is absent in this CDR3, likely reflecting a read error. This chain uses TRBV20-1 with TRBJ2-2; 10 nucleotides line up with TRBD2. In germline, CDR1 is DFQATT, CDR2 SNEGSKA (reference sequence). J lost 5 bases, V lost 3 bases, and 6 bases had no gene match. The length of the CDR3 is 15 residues. CDR3 residues: CSARASGSTTGELFL. The CDR3 region has the DNA TGCAGTGCTAGGGCTAGCGGGAGTACGACCGGGGAGCTGTTTCTT.

This clonotype was observed a few times. The rearrangement joins TRBV18 to TRBJ1-2; no clear D. Trimming shortened V by 2 bases and J by 0 bases, and 16 bases separated the two germline ends. This CDR3 is built from 17 residues. Germline V gives CDR1 KGHSH, CDR2 LQKENI. The CDR3 DNA is TGTGCCAGCTCACCAGGGGAGGCCCAACTAGCTAACTATGGCTACACCTTC. Protein: CASSPGEAQLANYGYTF.

Ten or more counts support this clonotype. This rearrangement joins TRBV18 to TRBJ2-7, with 14 bases identical to TRBD2. Germline trimming cut 4 bases from V and 6 bases from J; bases unmatched to any gene: 5. The germline CDR1 and CDR2 sequences are KGHSH and LQKENI. The CDR3 totals 15 residues. For the CDR3, the DNA is TGTGCCAGCTCACGGGGACTAGCGGGAGTTTCCGAGCAGTACTTC. Its translation: CASSRGLAGVSEQYF.

This clonotype occurred a few times. The chain couples TRBV20-1 to TRBJ1-2; TRBD1 aligns across 11 bases. J gave up 4 bases and V 3 bases, and 4 bases lay outside the gene matches. The CDR3 length is 14 residues. Germline CDR1 reads DFQATT; CDR2 reads SNEGSKA (reference sequence). The CDR3 region is CSASGTGGSYGYTF. The CDR3 region has the DNA TGCAGTGCTAGCGGGACAGGGGGGAGCTATGGCTACACCTTC.

Many counts were recorded for this clonotype. The chain employs TRBV27 and TRBJ1-1, with 7 nucleotides matching TRBD1. Germline V lookup: CDR1 MNHEY, CDR2 SMNVEV (reference sequence). CDR3 length: 14 amino acids. V lost 6 bases and J lost 3; bases outside the gene matches: 7. CDR3 sequence reads: CASRTTGTHTEAFF. In DNA form, the CDR3 reads TGTGCCAGCAGGACGACAGGGACCCACACTGAAGCTTTCTTT.

This clonotype was detected a few times. The chain carries TRBV6-8 and TRBJ1-2; D gene ambiguous. The CDR3 loop spans 12 amino acids. V dropped 6 bases and J dropped 8 bases, with 13 bases sitting between them. The germline V gene encodes CDR1 MNHGY and CDR2 SAAAGT. The CDR3 region has the DNA TGTGCCAGCAGCACCCCGAGAGGAGGCTACACCTTC. Protein: CASSTPRGGYTF.

Ten or more counts support this clonotype. The genes are TRBV20-1 and TRBJ1-5; no clear D. Trimming cost V 3 bases and J 1 base, with 13 bases left between them. The CDR3 is 15 residues long. CDR1 is DFQATT and CDR2 is SNEGSKA in the germline V gene (reference sequence). CDR3 coding DNA: TGCAGTGCTAGTGTCGCATTTGAGAGCAATCAGCCCCAGCATTTT. Its protein product is CSASVAFESNQPQHF.

This clonotype appeared many times. This chain joins TRBV3-1 and TRBJ1-2, with 8 nucleotides matching TRBD1. The CDR3 is 14 residues long. Germline lookup yields CDR1 LGHDT and CDR2 YNNKEL (reference sequence). Trimming took 5 bases from V and 7 from J; bases not matched to a gene: 9. Written as DNA, the CDR3 is TGTGCCAGCAGCAACGACAGGGGCCGCGGTGGCTACACCTTC. Translating gives CASSNDRGRGGYTF.

This clonotype was seen repeatedly, ten times or more. The chain uses TRBV20-1 and TRBJ2-5, with D possibly being TRBD2 (6 bases). Germline CDR1 and CDR2: DFQATT and SNEGSKA (reference sequence). V lost 1 base and J 0 bases, leaving 15 bases between the germline ends. The CDR3 runs to 16 residues. CDR3 sequence (DNA): TGCAGTGCTAGAGCGGGTAGCGGACCACACCAAGAGACCCAGTACTTC. It codes for CSARAGSGPHQETQYF.

The sample holds many counts of this clonotype. The chain uses TRBV12-3 or TRBV12-4 and TRBJ1-2; D remains unclear. Trimming stripped 8 bases from V and 5 bases from J, with 12 bases between. CDR3 length: 12 amino acids. This chain's CDR3 is CASLLGSYGYTF. The DNA of the CDR3 is TGTGCCAGCCTCTTGGGCAGTTATGGCTACACCTTC.